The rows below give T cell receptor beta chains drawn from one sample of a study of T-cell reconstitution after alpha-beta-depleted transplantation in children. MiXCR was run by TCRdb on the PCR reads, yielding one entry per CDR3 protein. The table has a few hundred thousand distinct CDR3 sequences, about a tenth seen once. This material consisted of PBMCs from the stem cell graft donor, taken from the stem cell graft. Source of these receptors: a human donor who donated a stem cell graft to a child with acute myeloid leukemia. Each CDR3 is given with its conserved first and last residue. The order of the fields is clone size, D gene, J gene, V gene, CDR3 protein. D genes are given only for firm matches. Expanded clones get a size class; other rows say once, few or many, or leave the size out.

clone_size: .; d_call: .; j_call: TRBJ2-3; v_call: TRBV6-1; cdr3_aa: CASSSRDGTDTQYF
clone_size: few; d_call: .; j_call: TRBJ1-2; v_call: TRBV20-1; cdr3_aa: CSAVGAYYGYTF
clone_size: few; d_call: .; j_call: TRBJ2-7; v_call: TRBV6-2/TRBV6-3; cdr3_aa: CASSSSLGGEQYF
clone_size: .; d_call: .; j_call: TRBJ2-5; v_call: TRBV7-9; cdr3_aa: CASSPREYQETQYF
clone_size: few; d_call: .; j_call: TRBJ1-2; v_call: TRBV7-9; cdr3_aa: CASSHGPGLYGYTF
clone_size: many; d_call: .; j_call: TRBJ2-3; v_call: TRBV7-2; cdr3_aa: CASSGAGPGNTDTQYF
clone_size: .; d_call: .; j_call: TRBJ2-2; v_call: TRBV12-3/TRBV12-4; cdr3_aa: CASSFPRGGTSNGELFF
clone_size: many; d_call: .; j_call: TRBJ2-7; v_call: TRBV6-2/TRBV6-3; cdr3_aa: CASSLGGVYEQYF
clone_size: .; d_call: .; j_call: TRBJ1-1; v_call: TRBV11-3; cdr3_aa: CASSLAKGQPNTEAFF
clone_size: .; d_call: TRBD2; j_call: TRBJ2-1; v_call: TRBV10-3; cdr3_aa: CAISESAPGLAGHEQFF
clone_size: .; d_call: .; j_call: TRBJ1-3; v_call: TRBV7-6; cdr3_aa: CASSFSFASGNTIYF
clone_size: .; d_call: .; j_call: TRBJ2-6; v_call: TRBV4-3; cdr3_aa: CASSQEVRASGSNVLTF
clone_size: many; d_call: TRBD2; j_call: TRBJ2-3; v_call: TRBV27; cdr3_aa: CASSLYSGSPTDTQYF
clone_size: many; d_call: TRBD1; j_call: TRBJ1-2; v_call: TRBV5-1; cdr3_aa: CASSSGQGARGYTF
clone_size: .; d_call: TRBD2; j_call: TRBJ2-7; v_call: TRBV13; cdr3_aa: CASTLGTSGLYEQYF
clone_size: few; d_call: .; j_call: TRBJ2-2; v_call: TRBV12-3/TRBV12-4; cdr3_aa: CASGTNTNTGELFF
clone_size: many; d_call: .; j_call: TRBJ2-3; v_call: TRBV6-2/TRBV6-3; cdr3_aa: CASSQRVGGDTQYF
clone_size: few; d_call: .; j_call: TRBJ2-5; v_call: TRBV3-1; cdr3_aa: CASSQVRGRQETQYF
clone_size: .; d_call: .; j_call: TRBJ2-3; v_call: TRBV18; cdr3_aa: CASQPQGADTQYF
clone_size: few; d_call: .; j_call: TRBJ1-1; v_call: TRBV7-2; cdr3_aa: CASSVILAGTEAFF
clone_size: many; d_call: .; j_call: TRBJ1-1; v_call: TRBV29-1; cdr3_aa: CSVVRRLNTEAFF
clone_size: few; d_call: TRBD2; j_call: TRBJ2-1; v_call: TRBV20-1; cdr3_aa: CSAQPGGGLGSASYNEQFF
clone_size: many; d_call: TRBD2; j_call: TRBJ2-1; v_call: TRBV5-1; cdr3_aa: CASSPRLAASYNEQFF
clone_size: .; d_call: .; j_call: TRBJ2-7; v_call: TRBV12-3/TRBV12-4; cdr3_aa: CASRPAETPYEQYF
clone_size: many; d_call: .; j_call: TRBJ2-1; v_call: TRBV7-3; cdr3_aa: CASSLTSHGDEQFF
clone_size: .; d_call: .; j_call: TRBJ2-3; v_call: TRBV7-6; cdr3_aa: CASRQYQRDTDTQYF
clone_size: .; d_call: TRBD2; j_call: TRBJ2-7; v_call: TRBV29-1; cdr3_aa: CSDTRLAGGGYEQYF
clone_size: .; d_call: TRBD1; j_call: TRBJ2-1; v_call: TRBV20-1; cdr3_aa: CSARGRTGLYNEQFF
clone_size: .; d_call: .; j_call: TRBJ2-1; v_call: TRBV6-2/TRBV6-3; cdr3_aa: CASSSEQATYNEQFF
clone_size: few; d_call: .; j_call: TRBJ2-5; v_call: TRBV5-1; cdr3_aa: CASSPRRAGGGEETQYF
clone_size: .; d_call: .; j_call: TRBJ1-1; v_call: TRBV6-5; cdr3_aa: CASSYDWDTEAFF
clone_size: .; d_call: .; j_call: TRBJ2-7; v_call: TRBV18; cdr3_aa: CASSPETVAYEQYF